This T cell receptor (beta chain) was recovered during a study of cytomegalovirus exposure and HLA in healthy donors (dated by TCRdb to 2015 to 2018). Turning to the overall study: An earlier analysis of roughly 570 of the donors reported 276 Gb of sequence data and 117 million unique TCR beta sequences obtained from about 179 million T cells. To decide whether each TCR beta V gene segment behaved as functional or pseudogenic, an earlier analysis of fewer than 750 of the donors relied on high-throughput TCR beta sequencing. A separate validation cohort of over 95 different subjects was used in addition to the approximately 610-subject first cohort. Across 398 genotyped donors of the cohort, an average of roughly 250,000 unique TCR beta nucleotide sequences per donor were sequenced, and roughly a sixth of those sequences were non-productive. The study was designed to test whether signatures of past pathogen exposure could be identified by cataloging public T cell receptors. Donor age, sex, ethnicity and CMV serostatus were compiled alongside the repertoire data. Among the roughly 400 genotyped donors, approximately 77% belonged to the genetic ancestry cluster associated with self-reported Caucasian donors. All discovery cohort repertoires had been generated on a single sequencing platform. Using immunosequencing, the study profiled T cell repertoires from fewer than 850 subjects and related those repertoires to cytomegalovirus serostatus. The number of typed donors differed by locus: roughly 620-640 for A, B, C, DRB1 and DQB1; approximately 520 for DQA1; some 610 for DPA1; and approximately 450 for DPB1. Around 300 gigabases of sequencing data and approximately 80 million unique TCR sequences were included in an early release covering about 700 HLA-typed donors. Rather than using new phenotypic data, the later analysis identified candidate immune exposures from TCR beta sequences and from how often those sequences occurred across donors. High-throughput TCR immunosequencing, statistical association of individual TCRs with disease status, and machine learning were combined to predict cytomegalovirus infection status. A later analysis re-analyzed previously published TCR beta repertoires from several hundred donors and added high-resolution HLA genotyping to study TCR occurrence patterns. A later genetic analysis took genome-wide SNP genotypes for about 65% of the roughly 670 donors and used that subset as a discovery cohort. Both class I and class II loci were covered by HLA typing, at four-digit resolution. Roughly five DR-DQ haplotypes were handled as single units for association and clustering because linkage in the cohort was strong.

The junction shows trimming of 3 bases on V and 4 bases on J, plus 13 bases between the germline ends. CDR3 length: 14 amino acids, cysteine to phenylalanine. Of all the DNA, just the CDR3 is kept, 42 bases in frame from base 1. From the germline V gene, CDR1 is MDHEN and CDR2 is SYDVKM. What the study reported, not specific to this receptor: A later analysis reported that several top co-occurrence clusters appeared linked to parvovirus B19, influenza, CMV and Epstein-Barr virus. A further reported finding was that TCR beta sequences accurately predicted the HLA-A and HLA-B alleles for most subjects in the first cohort. The study listed over 150 TCR beta chains as associated with cytomegalovirus. An earlier analysis of approximately 500 of the donors showed that most TCR beta V segments appeared in productive rearrangements either about 87% or about 30% of the time, which broadly matched IMGT annotations. Compared with the roughly 720-donor mean, donors in an Asian-associated ancestry cluster had fewer N-insertions in productive TCRs, according to a later genetic analysis. Strong co-occurrence of HLA alleles, especially DR and DQ, made assigning TCR associations to individual alleles difficult. Cytomegalovirus status was reported to be diagnosed by the classifier with high specificity and sensitivity in both the original and validation cohorts. In vitro tests confirmed that three of the cytomegalovirus-associated TCR beta chains recognize cytomegalovirus antigens. Most CMV-associated TCR beta chains appeared to be HLA-restricted in a later analysis, and the HLA associations seemed to be driven largely by CMV exposure. While some public TCRs were present in many individuals, most TCR sequences turned up only very rarely across donors. According to the authors, the approach could potentially be generalized to other disease states and immunological phenotypes. In this cohort, only TCR beta chains were sequenced, and detectable features were limited by the absence of alpha or paired-chain data. Because some donors lacked HLA typing at each locus, the association tests relied only on the typed subset. Sequencing depth was assumed to be roughly uniform across donors in the presence/absence analyses, though that assumption may not hold. The earlier analysis of some 560 of the donors excluded approximately 15 rarely observed V segments, including chromosome 9 orphons, because counts were too low. A group of highly shared sequence variants was considered likely to be a technical artifact of the sequencing pipeline. Some IMGT-functional V segments, including TRBV6-2 and TRBV6-3, could not be told apart with the 87-base-pair reads, so those segments were excluded. In a later analysis, HLA-associated TCR beta chains showed more clonal expansion and lower generation probabilities than non-associated chains that were equally common. V-gene and J-gene trimming of TCR beta chains was associated with a missense DCLRE1C variant in a later genetic analysis, and the association was replicated in an independent cohort. A later analysis found that TCR association rates varied across HLA loci, with DRB1 alleles showing the most associated TCRs and HLA-C alleles the fewest. Linkage disequilibrium might explain the correlated functional status among segregating V segments, but an unknown experimental factor could not be excluded. CMV serostatus was the only immune exposure information available for the cohort. At a false discovery rate of 0.05, a later analysis linked 15,000 to 20,000 TCR beta sequences to specific HLA alleles.

Note on this clone: Its binding antigen is unknown. No much larger clone exists at a distance of one base, and base qualities are not known.

Library construction relied on the immunoSEQ multiplex PCR assay. For the multiplex PCR, a mixture combining 60 forward primers for TCR Vbeta segments and 13 reverse primers for TCR Jbeta segments was used. The CDR3 region of rearranged TCR beta genes was amplified from genomic DNA with a multiplex PCR assay. On the Illumina HiSeq System, the amplified TCR beta libraries were sequenced as 87-base-pair reads. The authors' pipeline ran thus. In a later analysis, tens of millions of unique TCR beta chains were counted across the 690 or so repertoires, and around 10 million of these chains were shared by at least two donors. Raw reads were error-corrected and collapsed into unique sequences with a nearest-neighbor algorithm that merged closely related sequences to remove PCR and sequencing errors. Alignment of CDR3 sequences to IMGT reference sequences was used to assign V, D and J gene segments. For a sequence to be retained, a match of at least six nucleotides to both a V gene segment and a J gene segment was required. A rearrangement was called productive if the CDR3 had no stop codons and remained in frame with V and J, and every other rearrangement was called non-productive. Following IMGT convention, CDR3 was defined as the stretch from the second conserved V-encoded cysteine to the conserved J-encoded phenylalanine. In an earlier analysis of roughly 610 of the donors, sequences lacking an unambiguous match to a single V gene segment were excluded. In an earlier analysis of approximately 550 of the donors, V segments were called functional above 56.7% productive rearrangements and were called segregating when the between-donor standard deviation exceeded 5%. A statistical classification framework was built to diagnose cytomegalovirus status from the catalog of TCR beta chain sequences. A later analysis assigned V and J genes by comparing TCR nucleotide sequences with IMGT/GENE-DB human TR gene sequences. A later analysis assigned CDR3 sequences and most-parsimonious VDJ recombination scenarios with the TCRdist pipeline. A later analysis defined each TCR beta chain by its CDR3 amino acid sequence plus V-gene family, and excluded reads lacking a unique V-gene family. A later analysis removed 500 to 600 highly shared, low-generation-probability nucleotide sequences to deal with suspected cross-contamination and a sequencing artifact. For each public chain, a later analysis derived a clonal expansion index from normalized ranks of inferred template counts within each repertoire. In a later analysis, generation probabilities were computed with a VDJ recombination model fitted to out-of-frame rearrangements, and the resulting probabilities were checked against IGoR. In a later analysis, TCR-TCR, TCR-HLA and TCR-CMV co-occurrence was scored with hypergeometric tests, and a repertoire-size bias correction was applied to TCR pairs. False discovery rates were estimated in a later analysis by permuting HLA or CMV assignments 20 times. In a later analysis, co-occurring TCRs were grouped using DBSCAN, with TCRdist sequence similarity added in when clustering inside HLA-allele-positive subsets. For co-occurrence clustering, repertoires with fewer than 30,000 or more than 120,000 public chains were excluded, along with four or five repertoires with anomalous nucleotide sharing. What TCRdb holds here is the immuneACCESS table cut down to in-frame rearrangements. Part of the clones is not present; checked against another copy, under half of the missing clones reflect an unresolved V gene, and the others are unexplained. V, J and clone size reflect that table, while D and trimming were determined from the DNA. This sample gives roughly 71,000 clones in total; about 67% of them show up just once. 9.5% to 12% of the sample is held by the ten biggest clonotypes.

The cohort consisted of 650 to 700 healthy bone marrow donors. All cohort members were sampled while nominally healthy, although unrecorded immune exposures were likely present. CMV serostatus was positive for about 290 and negative for about half of the roughly 670 cohort members, and was not recorded for this donor. Each donor provided a peripheral blood sample, and peripheral blood mononuclear cells were used for TCR beta sequencing. The Qiagen DNeasy Blood Extraction Kit was used to extract genomic DNA from the blood cell samples. Input material: PBMCs. This receptor chain uses TRBV28 and TRBJ2-7; the D region possibly corresponds to TRBD1 (5 bases align). The sequence was obtained from a human donor in good health. The nucleotide sequence is TGTGCCAGCAGTTTGTGGGGCGAACCTTACGAGCAGTACTTC. Its coded protein is CASSLWGEPYEQYF.